The TCR beta chain described here comes from a study of CD8 T cells in ankylosing spondylitis. Study results and caveats: Roughly 8 highly homologous variants made up a TCR beta motif that seemed to typify ankylosing spondylitis blood. A number of the motif variants had already been described in reactive arthritis synovial fluid and blood.

MiXCR, run by TCRdb on the 5' RACE reads, gives a single entry per CDR3 protein. This sample carries about 90,000 distinct CDR3 sequences, about 9% of them seen once, and the ten largest clones take 30%. Trimming took off 4 bases at V and 7 bases at J, with 5 bases between the two ends. The CDR3 extends over 12 amino acids. CDR1 is MNHEY and CDR2 is SMNVEV in the germline V gene (reference sequence). This clonotype was counted at least ten times. Its antigen is not identified. The TCR was taken from a male donor with ankylosing spondylitis. Sequenced input: blood, either unsorted or a sorted T cell fraction (not recorded which). V is TRBV27 and J is TRBJ1-6; D is ambiguous. For the CDR3, the DNA is TGTGCCAGCAGTTATGGGAATTCACCCCTCCACTTT. It yields the protein CASSYGNSPLHF.